This passage covers 20 T cell receptor beta chains from one sample sequenced in a study of T cells after posttransplantation cyclophosphamide. A marrow graft followed busulfan-fludarabine conditioning, with cyclophosphamide on days +3 and +4. Only in-frame clones appear in the TCRdb table, and some are missing; sequencing was by immunoSEQ multiplex PCR. Sampling found fewer than 7,500 clones, none seen once. The specimen comprised PBMCs, sampled after allogeneic stem cell transplant with posttransplant cyclophosphamide. The receptors derive from a female patient between 50 and 60 years old who received an allogeneic stem cell transplant from an unrelated donor, was CMV-positive, and had acute GVHD only. Part of the T cells may come from the graft donor.

This clone was seen repeatedly, ten times or more. The chain employs TRBV4-3 and TRBJ2-3; no clear D. The V gene lost 0 bases and the J gene lost 0 bases, with 13 bases spanning the gap. CDR1 and CDR2 (germline): LGHNA, YSLEER. CDR3 length: 17 amino acids. CDR3 sequence: CASSQDISSSSTDTQYF. Written as DNA, the CDR3 is TGCGCCAGCAGCCAAGATATATCCTCCTCTAGCACAGATACGCAGTATTTT.

This clone was counted at least ten times. The V and J genes are TRBV7-2 and TRBJ2-7; 9 bases are a match to TRBD2. This CDR3 contains 15 residues. Germline V gene data show CDR1 as SGHTA and CDR2 as FQGNSA. V lost 5 bases, J lost 5 bases, and 10 bases stayed unmatched. The CDR3 bases are TGTGCCAGCAGCGCCACACCGGGACTAGCCCACGAGCAGTACTTC. Translated, it gives CASSATPGLAHEQYF. Complete variable domain (other parts from reference TRBV7-2 and TRBJ2-7): GAGVSQSPSNKVTEKGKDVELRCDPISGHTALYWYRQSLGQGLEFLIYFQGNSAPDKSGLPSDRFSAERTGGSVSTLTIQRTQQEDSAVYLCASSATPGLAHEQYFGPGTRLTVT.

This clone was observed at least ten times. The V gene is TRBV29-1, the J gene TRBJ2-7; 9 positions agree with TRBD2. After removal of 4 bases from V and 5 bases from J, the junction contained 3 bases not matched to a gene. Germline CDR1 is SQVTM and CDR2 is ANQGSEA. The length of the CDR3 is 12 residues. CDR3 sequence (DNA): TGCAGCGTTGCGGCTAGCGGGAACGAGCAGTACTTC. This codes for CSVAASGNEQYF.

This clone counts as medium-sized. This chain uses TRBV6-6 with TRBJ1-2; TRBD1 is a possible D gene (6 bases). The V gene's germline CDR1 is MNHNY and CDR2 SVGAGI (reference sequence). The CDR3 has 14 amino acids. V lost 5 bases and J 0 bases, leaving 10 bases between the germline ends. The CDR3 reads CASSAGASNYGYTF. The CDR3 nucleotides are TGTGCCAGCAGTGCAGGGGCATCTAACTATGGCTACACCTTC.

This clone was detected ten times or more. The V call is TRBV4-1, the J call TRBJ2-1, with 10 bases that match TRBD2. This CDR3 spans 16 amino acids. V lost 3 bases to trimming and J lost 5 bases; unmatched junction nucleotides: 7. Germline CDR1 and CDR2: MGHRA and YSYEKL. CDR3 sequence: CASSQAASGGHNEQFF. CDR3 coding DNA: TGCGCCAGCAGCCAGGCGGCTAGCGGGGGACACAATGAGCAGTTCTTC.

This clone was counted a few times. The rearrangement uses TRBV6-1 and TRBJ2-1, with a possible D match to TRBD1 (6 bases). Germline V gene sequence: CDR1 MNHNS, CDR2 SASEGT. This CDR3 is 15 amino acids long. Trimming left V 10 bases short and J 8 bases short, with 24 bases between. The CDR3 is CATALQGRVMDEQFF. The CDR3, as DNA: TGTGCCACCGCCCTACAGGGAAGAGTAATGGATGAGCAGTTCTTC.

This clone was picked up many times. The V gene is TRBV6-1, the J gene TRBJ2-3; D unresolved. Trimming cost V 2 bases and J 1 base, with 4 bases left between them. CDR3 length equals 13 residues. The germline V gene encodes CDR1 MNHNS and CDR2 SASEGT. CDR3 residues: CASSEYRTDTQYF. DNA of the CDR3: TGTGCCAGCAGTGAATATCGCACAGATACGCAGTATTTT.

The chain is built from TRBV7-9 and TRBJ1-2, with 7 bases lining up with TRBD1. V shed 3 bases, J shed 7 bases, and the junction held 17 bases outside the gene matches. The germline gives CDR1 SEHNR, CDR2 FQNEAQ (reference sequence). CDR3 length equals 17 residues. The CDR3 DNA is TGTGCCAGCAGCTTGACAGGGCCCCCAACCCCTAGGGGTGGCTACACCTTC. Translating gives CASSLTGPPTPRGGYTF.

The sample holds many counts of this clone. The genes are TRBV7-9 and TRBJ2-2; tentative D call: TRBD2 (6 bases). Germline CDR1 reads SEHNR; CDR2 reads FQNEAQ (reference sequence). This CDR3 spans 14 amino acids. V lost 2 bases to trimming and J lost 5 bases, with 9 bases between them. DNA for the CDR3: TGTGCCAGCAGCTTACTCAGCGGGACCGGGGAGCTGTTTTTT. This codes for CASSLLSGTGELFF.

This clone was observed many times. The V and J genes are TRBV2 and TRBJ2-2; tentatively, D is TRBD2 (7 bases). Trimming pared 4 bases from V and 5 bases from J, leaving 20 bases between. CDR1 is SNHLY and CDR2 is FYNNEI in the germline V gene. The CDR3 spans 17 residues. CDR3 region: CASSVVGGRAMTGELFF. The DNA of the CDR3 is TGTGCCAGCAGTGTGGTCGGGGGGCGAGCCATGACCGGGGAGCTGTTTTTT. The variable domain in full, with the rest retrieved from reference TRBV2 and TRBJ2-2, is EPEVTQTPSHQVTQMGQEVILRCVPISNHLYFYWYRQILGQKVEFLVSFYNNEISEKSEIFDDQFSVERPDGSNFTLKIRSTKLEDSAMYFCASSVVGGRAMTGELFFGEGSRLTVL.

This clone was observed a few times. A much larger clone differs from this one at a single base, so this may be a read error. The sample carries other DNA sequences with the same CDR3. The V and J genes are TRBV5-8 and TRBJ2-3; D is possibly TRBD1 (6 bases). This CDR3 has 16 amino acids. CDR1 SGHTS and CDR2 YDEGEE come from the germline V gene. CDR3 sequence: CASSLQGTGRTDTQYF. CDR3 coding DNA: TGTGCCAGCAGCTTGCAGGGGACGGGCCGCACAGATACGCAGTATTTC. Based on the CDR3 plus reference TRBV5-8 and TRBJ2-3, the full variable domain is EAGVTQSPTHLIKTRGQQATLRCSPISGHTSVYWYQQALGLGLQFLLWYDEGEERNRGNFPPRFSGRQFPNYSSELNVNALELEDSALYLCASSLQGTGRTDTQYFGPGTRLTVL.

This clone was detected many times. This chain uses TRBV28 with TRBJ2-3; 7 positions match TRBD1. This CDR3 spans 17 amino acids. V shed 2 bases and J 2 bases; nucleotides not matched to a gene: 10. CDR1 is MDHEN and CDR2 is SYDVKM in the germline V gene. The DNA for the CDR3 is TGTGCCAGCAGTTTACTCCCGACAGGGAGTTCCACAGATACGCAGTATTTT. Its translation: CASSLLPTGSSTDTQYF.

This clone was counted between two and nine times. The V gene is TRBV6-1, the J gene TRBJ1-2; D unresolved. Between the trimmed V and J ends, which lost 0 bases and 1 base, there was a span of 12 bases. The CDR3 consists of 16 residues. Germline V CDR1 and CDR2: MNHNS, SASEGT. The CDR3 DNA follows: TGTGCCAGCAGTGAAGCGTTCAGACATCGTAACTATGGCTACACCTTC. Residues: CASSEAFRHRNYGYTF.

This clone was detected many times. This sequence joins TRBV4-3 and TRBJ1-1; no reliable D call. Germline CDR1 is LGHNA and CDR2 is YSLEER. The CDR3 totals 15 residues. V shed 0 bases and J shed 0 bases, with 8 bases lying between them. The CDR3 loop is CASSQEKLMNTEAFF. The CDR3 DNA sequence: TGCGCCAGCAGCCAAGAGAAGCTCATGAACACTGAAGCTTTCTTT.

The chain carries TRBV5-1 and TRBJ2-1; 12 bases are shared with TRBD2. The CDR3 is 15 amino acids. V shed 4 bases, J shed 4 bases, and the junction held 3 bases outside the gene matches. Germline CDR1 reads SGHRS; CDR2 reads YFSETQ. CDR3: CASSATSGGYNEQFF. The DNA for the CDR3 is TGCGCCAGCAGCGCGACTAGCGGGGGATACAATGAGCAGTTCTTC.

This clone was seen a few times. This chain connects TRBV4-2 to TRBJ2-3, with 8 bases lining up with TRBD1. The CDR3 runs 15 residues. Germline V gene sequence: CDR1 LGHNA, CDR2 YNFKEQ. The V and J ends lost 0 bases and 5 bases, in that order; junction bases with no gene match: 4. The CDR3 loop reads CASSQDGQGRDTQYF. The CDR3 nucleotides read TGTGCCAGCAGCCAAGATGGACAGGGTAGAGATACGCAGTATTTT.

This chain links TRBV19 with TRBJ1-2, with 9 bases matching TRBD1. This CDR3 spans 14 amino acids. The V segment lost 6 bases and the J segment 3 bases; nucleotides outside the gene matches: 5. CDR1 and CDR2 (germline): LNHDA, SQIVND (reference sequence). CDR3: CASRPGTGHYGYTF. The CDR3 DNA is TGTGCCAGTAGGCCCGGGACAGGGCACTATGGCTACACCTTC.

This clone appeared many times. V and J are TRBV25-1 and TRBJ2-3, with TRBD2 matching over 12 bases. Germline lookup yields CDR1 MGHDK and CDR2 SYGVNS. This CDR3 region has 15 residues. The ends lost 4 bases at V and 6 bases at J; junction bases unmatched: 5. CDR3 sequence reads: CASSARLAGVDTQYF. The DNA of the CDR3 is TGTGCCAGCAGTGCCCGACTAGCGGGAGTCGATACGCAGTATTTT.

The CDR3 protein is CASSAGGPWQETQYF. The CDR3, as DNA: TGTGCCAGCAGCGCGGGAGGGCCGTGGCAAGAGACCCAGTACTTC. The chain is built from TRBV28 and TRBJ2-5; 9 positions match TRBD2. CDR1 and CDR2 from the germline V gene are MDHEN and SYDVKM. The V segment lost 6 bases and the J segment 2 bases; nucleotides outside the gene matches: 7. The CDR3 is made up of 15 amino acids. Full variable domain (missing parts from reference TRBV28 and TRBJ2-5): DVKVTQSSRYLVKRTGEKVFLECVQDMDHENMFWYRQDPGLGLRLIYFSYDVKMKEKGDIPEGYSVSREKKERFSLILESASTNQTSMYLCASSAGGPWQETQYFGPGTRLLVL.

In its sample, this clone was seen many times. CDR3 region: CASSDFRYGYTF. CDR3 nucleotide sequence: TGCGCCAGCAGTGATTTCCGTTATGGCTACACCTTC. The chain couples TRBV10-1 to TRBJ1-2; no definite D call. Trimming stripped 3 bases from V and 5 bases from J, with 7 bases between. From germline, CDR1 is WNHNN and CDR2 SYGVQD (reference sequence). CDR3 size: 12 residues.